Shown below are 27 T cell receptor beta chains from a single sample sequenced in a study of neurological immune-mediated disorders. TCRdb processed the 5' RACE reads anew with MiXCR; each CDR3 protein has one entry. Of tens of thousands of distinct CDR3 sequences in the sample, 3.8% are singletons; the top ten hold 2% to 2.5%. Sequenced sample: PBMCs. The receptors here all came from a man aged 25 to 40 with multiple sclerosis.

This clonotype was recorded many times. The rearrangement links TRBV6-5 to TRBJ2-7, with D perhaps matching TRBD1 (6 bases). V lost 0 bases and J 2 bases, leaving 20 bases between the germline ends. CDR1 and CDR2 (germline): MNHEY, SVGAGI. The CDR3 runs to 18 residues. Here the CDR3 DNA reads TGTGCCAGCAGTTACTCTAGTGGGGCAGGGGCTCTCCCCTACGAGCAGTACTTC. This codes for CASSYSSGAGALPYEQYF.

This clonotype has at least ten counts. V gene TRBV29-1 combines with J gene TRBJ1-1, with a weak D call TRBD1 (6 bases). Trimming stripped 6 bases from V and 3 bases from J, with 14 bases between. Germline assignment: CDR1 SQVTM and CDR2 ANQGSEA. This CDR3 region has 13 residues. The CDR3 DNA is TGCAGCGTACAACAGGGAAGATACACTGAAGCTTTCTTT. Residues: CSVQQGRYTEAFF.

At least ten counts were recorded for this clonotype. This chain links TRBV10-3 with TRBJ1-6; D is unresolved. CDR1 is ENHRY and CDR2 is SYGVKD in the germline V gene. This CDR3 is 14 amino acids long. V dropped 6 bases and J dropped 5 bases, with 11 bases sitting between them. This CDR3 reads CAIRETYDNSPLHF. The CDR3 region has the DNA TGTGCCATCAGGGAGACATACGATAATTCACCCCTCCACTTT.

This clonotype is labeled medium-sized (0.01 to 0.1%). The rearrangement links TRBV20-1 to TRBJ1-2; 9 bases align to TRBD1. The CDR3 runs 15 residues. The V gene's germline CDR1 is DFQATT and CDR2 SNEGSKA (reference sequence). V shed 1 base and J 6 bases; nucleotides not matched to a gene: 9. The CDR3 sequence is CSARAGAGTGNGYTF. The CDR3 DNA reads as TGCAGTGCTAGAGCGGGTGCCGGGACAGGGAATGGCTACACCTTC.

Ten or more counts support this clonotype. The chain uses TRBV25-1 and TRBJ1-2, with a weak D call TRBD1 (5 bases). Trimming took off 2 bases at V and 8 bases at J, with 15 bases between the two ends. Germline CDR1 MGHDK, CDR2 SYGVNS. The CDR3 totals 14 residues. The CDR3 protein is CASSEPNQGAGYTF. The CDR3 DNA reads TGTGCCAGCAGTGAACCGAACCAGGGAGCGGGCTACACCTTC.

This clonotype was counted ten times or more. This chain joins TRBV3-1 and TRBJ2-3; D is uncertain. V was trimmed by 0 bases and J by 8 bases, leaving 21 bases between them. The CDR3 totals 17 residues. Germline CDR1 reads LGHDT; CDR2 reads YNNKEL (reference sequence). The CDR3 reads CASSQETVGRTGGTQYF. The CDR3 DNA sequence: TGTGCCAGCAGCCAAGAGACCGTGGGCCGCACGGGCGGTACGCAGTATTTT.

This clonotype was counted ten times or more. The chain uses TRBV5-1 and TRBJ2-5, with 7 bases identical to TRBD2. V shed 1 base and J 5 bases; nucleotides not matched to a gene: 5. Germline CDR1 and CDR2: SGHRS and YFSETQ. This CDR3 has 14 residues. In nucleotides, the CDR3 is TGCGCCAGCAGCTTGCTGATGGGAGGGGAGACCCAGTACTTC. The encoded protein is CASSLLMGGETQYF. Supplemented by reference TRBV5-1 and TRBJ2-5, the full variable domain reads KAGVTQTPRYLIKTRGQQVTLSCSPISGHRSVSWYQQTPGQGLQFLFEYFSETQRNKGNFPGRFSGRQFSNSRSEMNVSTLELGDSALYLCASSLLMGGETQYFGPGTRLLVL.

This clonotype turned up a few times. At one end the junction does not follow the germline gene, possibly because of a read error. The rearrangement links TRBV5-1 to TRBJ1-3, with D unclear. This CDR3 contains 16 residues. In germline, CDR1 is SGHRS, CDR2 YFSETQ. This chain's CDR3 is CASSKSDGFSGNTIYF. DNA for the CDR3: TGCGCCAGCAGCAAATCGGACGGCTTCTCTGGAAACACCATCTATTTT.

This clonotype was counted ten times or more. V gene TRBV20-1 combines with J gene TRBJ1-1; D is possibly TRBD1 (5 bases). Germline V gene lookup returns CDR1 DFQATT and CDR2 SNEGSKA (reference sequence). The germline V and J ends were trimmed by 5 bases and 4 bases, with 8 bases remaining between them. CDR3 length: 11 amino acids. Here the CDR3 DNA reads TGCAGTGCTGGGGGACTCACTGAAGCTTTCTTT. Its protein is CSAGGLTEAFF.

The table lists this clonotype with many counts. The genes are TRBV5-1 and TRBJ1-5, with 7 nucleotides matching TRBD1. The germline V gene encodes CDR1 SGHRS and CDR2 YFSETQ. V lost 1 base, J lost 0 bases, and 1 base stayed unmatched. The CDR3 consists of 15 residues. CDR3 residues: CASSLQGGSNQPQHF. The CDR3 region has the DNA TGCGCCAGCAGCTTGCAGGGGGGTAGCAATCAGCCCCAGCATTTT.

At least ten counts were recorded for this clonotype. Just one base apart from a much larger clone, this may be a read error. The chain has TRBV27 and TRBJ1-2; D unclear. The CDR3 runs 14 residues. Germline V gene lookup returns CDR1 MNHEY and CDR2 SMNVEV (reference sequence). Trimming pared 7 bases from V and 4 bases from J, leaving 16 bases between. CDR3 nucleotide sequence: TGTGCCAGCACACCCTTCGGAAAGCCCTATGGCTACACCTTC. It yields the protein CASTPFGKPYGYTF.

This clonotype was seen ten or more times. V and J are TRBV6-6 and TRBJ1-3; 7 bases agree with TRBD1. Trimming at V came to 6 bases and at J to 6 bases, leaving 8 bases not matched to a gene. Germline V gene lookup returns CDR1 MNHNY and CDR2 SVGAGI (reference sequence). The CDR3 runs to 14 residues. The CDR3 nucleotides are TGTGCCAGCAGCCAAACAGGGGTGGCAAACACCATATATTTT. Amino acids: CASSQTGVANTIYF.

This clonotype was seen more than once but under ten times. V is TRBV29-1 and J is TRBJ2-5; either TRBD1 or TRBD2 may fit D (6 bases each). Trimming left V 3 bases short and J 2 bases short, with 13 bases between. CDR3 size: 14 residues. Germline V gene sequence: CDR1 SQVTM, CDR2 ANQGSEA. In DNA, the CDR3 is TGCAGCGTTGAGTACGGGGGCAGACAAGAGACCCAGTACTTC. It translates to CSVEYGGRQETQYF.

This clonotype was recorded many times. This chain uses TRBV20-1 with TRBJ2-7; 13 bases align to TRBD2. Germline CDR1 and CDR2: DFQATT and SNEGSKA (reference sequence). V lost 6 bases to trimming and J lost 0 bases; unmatched junction nucleotides: 8. The CDR3 consists of 16 residues. CDR3 DNA sequence: TGCAGTGCAACTGGGACTAGCGGGGCCCTCTCCTACGAGCAGTACTTC. Amino acids: CSATGTSGALSYEQYF.

The table lists this clonotype with a count of one. This sequence may be a read error, since a much larger clone differs from it by one base. This chain joins TRBV12-3 or TRBV12-4 and TRBJ2-3; a weak D match, TRBD2 (7 bases). Deletions cut 6 bases from V and 5 bases from J, with 15 bases between. This CDR3 is built from 14 residues. DNA for the CDR3: TGTGCCAGCAGCCCACGGGGGGCGGTAGATACGCAGTATTTT. This gives the protein CASSPRGAVDTQYF.

This chain joins TRBV6-1 and TRBJ2-7; D is unresolved. Trimming removed 0 bases from V and 2 bases from J, with 8 bases in between. The CDR3 is made up of 14 amino acids. The germline V gene has CDR1 MNHNS and CDR2 SASEGT. This CDR3 reads CASSEARSTYEQYF. The CDR3 DNA sequence: TGTGCCAGCAGTGAAGCAAGGTCAACCTACGAGCAGTACTTC.

This clonotype was seen at least ten times. The chain uses TRBV6-2 or TRBV6-3 and TRBJ1-5; 9 bases are shared with TRBD1. The CDR3 is made up of 20 amino acids. V was pared by 5 bases and J by 6 bases, with 23 bases of the junction left unmatched. Per germline, CDR1 MNHEY and CDR2 SVGEGT. CDR3 sequence: CASSGTHGTGRFSGGQPQHF. CDR3 in DNA: TGTGCCAGCAGTGGGACCCACGGGACAGGGAGATTCTCCGGAGGTCAGCCCCAGCATTTT.

This clonotype was observed many times. The chain joins TRBV20-1 to TRBJ1-2; 9 nucleotides match TRBD1. With V trimmed by 3 bases and J by 4 bases, 3 bases remained unmatched. From germline, CDR1 is DFQATT and CDR2 SNEGSKA (reference sequence). This CDR3 is built from 13 residues. CDR3 amino acids: CSASTDRGYGYTF. Written as DNA, the CDR3 is TGCAGTGCTAGTACGGACAGGGGCTATGGCTACACCTTC.

In this sample, this clonotype turned up many times. The chain links TRBV20-1 to TRBJ1-2; perhaps TRBD1 as D (6 bases). This CDR3 contains 11 residues. V lost 4 bases and J 6 bases, leaving 9 bases between the germline ends. CDR1 is DFQATT, CDR2 SNEGSKA, per germline (reference sequence). This CDR3 is CSATRQDGYTF. The CDR3 bases are TGCAGTGCTACCAGACAGGATGGCTACACCTTC.

This clonotype was counted at least ten times. The V and J genes are TRBV5-1 and TRBJ2-1; D unresolved. Germline lookup yields CDR1 SGHRS and CDR2 YFSETQ. Trimming cost V 1 base and J 5 bases, with 13 bases left between them. This CDR3 is built from 15 residues. DNA of the CDR3: TGCGCCAGCAGCTTGCTACACCGTACCAACAATGAGCAGTTCTTC. Its translation is CASSLLHRTNNEQFF.

This clonotype occurred many times. The chain has TRBV28 and TRBJ1-1, with unresolved D. V was pared by 6 bases and J by 3 bases, with 8 bases between. The CDR3 is made up of 12 amino acids. Germline V gives CDR1 MDHEN, CDR2 SYDVKM. The CDR3 protein is CASRRTDTEAFF. CDR3 coding DNA: TGTGCCAGCAGAAGGACGGACACTGAAGCTTTCTTT.

This clonotype was counted between two and nine times. The chain combines TRBV11-2 with TRBJ1-2, with a possible D match to TRBD1 (5 bases). Germline V gene sequence: CDR1 SGHAT, CDR2 FQNNGV. The CDR3 loop spans 15 amino acids. The V gene lost 3 bases and the J gene lost 2 bases, with 13 bases spanning the gap. Here the CDR3 reads CASSFPGKGNYGYTF. CDR3 DNA: TGTGCCAGCAGCTTTCCGGGAAAGGGGAACTATGGCTACACCTTC.

This clonotype was seen many times. This chain uses TRBV5-1 with TRBJ2-3; 9 bases fit TRBD2. The CDR3 sequence is 15 residues long. With V trimmed by 10 bases and J by 5 bases, 14 bases remained unmatched. Looked up from germline, CDR1 is SGHRS and CDR2 is YFSETQ. The CDR3 DNA follows: TGCGCCTGCCGCGGCGGGGGGGCTTTTCGAGATACGCAGTATTTT. It encodes CACRGGGAFRDTQYF.

This clonotype has ten or more counts. The chain employs TRBV29-1 and TRBJ1-4; 7 positions match TRBD1. CDR1 and CDR2 from the germline V gene are SQVTM and ANQGSEA. This CDR3 comprises 15 residues. V trimming: 7 bases; J trimming: 0 bases; junction bases outside the gene matches: 8. DNA of the CDR3: TGCAGCGCCCTAGGGACAGCCGCAACTAATGAAAAACTGTTTTTT. Its protein product is CSALGTAATNEKLFF.

There are many counts of this clonotype. The chain has TRBV6-2 or TRBV6-3 and TRBJ2-7; D is perhaps TRBD2 (6 bases). With 7 bases removed from V and 1 base from J, the gap between germline ends came to 14 bases. The CDR3 runs to 14 residues. Germline CDR1 reads MNHEY; CDR2 reads SVGEGT. The CDR3 protein is CASTPRDLSYEQYF. CDR3 sequence (DNA): TGTGCCAGCACCCCTCGGGACTTGTCCTACGAGCAGTACTTC.

This clonotype was detected only once. A much larger clone sits a single nucleotide away, making a read error possible. This chain links TRBV20-1 with TRBJ2-5, with TRBD2 identical over 12 bases. Germline CDR1 and CDR2: DFQATT and SNEGSKA (reference sequence). This CDR3 is 14 amino acids long. The CDR3 nucleotides read TGCAGTGCCACAACTAGCGGGGGGAGAGGGACCCCGTACTTC. Protein sequence: CSATTSGGRGTPYF.

There are many counts of this clonotype. One junction end does not reproduce the germline sequence, and a read error may be involved. The chain couples TRBV12-3 or TRBV12-4 to TRBJ1-5; D not certain. This CDR3 spans 13 amino acids. The CDR3: CASSLSPNQPQNF. As DNA, the CDR3 is TGTGCCAGCAGCCTCTCTCCGAATCAGCCCCAGAATTTT.